This T cell receptor beta chain was sequenced during a study of T cell repertoires in cytomegalovirus infection. Turning to the study itself: CMV epitopes in the study were HLA-C-restricted (recently identified) and HLA-B-restricted (well studied). Public signatures in TCR beta pointed to CMV infection and matching HLA type.

MiXCR, run by TCRdb on the reads, gives a single entry per CDR3 protein. The sample shows 700,000 to 850,000 distinct CDR3 sequences, 30% to 35% of them seen only once. Study-wide points: HLA-C-restricted CMV-specific TCR beta clonotypes prevailed in the ex vivo response.

For this clonotype: As yet, its antigen is unknown.

The CDR3 covers 15 residues. The germline V gene encodes CDR1 SGHDN and CDR2 FVKESK. V was clipped by 2 bases and J by 4 bases; unmatched bases: 2. This TCR came from a human donor in good health (CMV status not recorded). Some clones in this sample may be carry-over from other donors' samples. V gene TRBV14 combines with J gene TRBJ2-1; 10 bases match TRBD1. The input for sequencing was cultured CD8+ T cells from PBMCs, taken from culture after CMV antigen stimulation. CDR3 in DNA: TGTGCCAGCAGCCAATCGGGACAGGGGTACAATGAGCAGTTCTTC. This gives the protein CASSQSGQGYNEQFF.